Described below is a single TCR beta chain sequence and its context. The protocol was immunoSEQ multiplex PCR, while the TCRdb copy is restricted to in-frame clones and leaves out a portion. Altogether more than 100,000 clones are present, about 85% being singletons, with the ten largest covering roughly 1.5%. This sample stems from a study of T cell responses to AZD1222 COVID-19 vaccine. Trimming removed 5 bases at V and 5 bases at J, with 12 bases between. This CDR3 is 13 amino acids long. Germline V lookup: CDR1 SEHNR, CDR2 FQNEAQ (reference sequence). This receptor was obtained from an adult in good health. The V gene is TRBV7-9, the J gene TRBJ2-5; unclear D gene. The sample was peripheral blood, taken on day 0 of AZD1222 vaccination. The CDR3, as DNA: TGTGCCAGCAGCCCCCAGAGCCGCGAGACCCAGTACTTC. Its translation is CASSPQSRETQYF.